The 8 T cell receptor beta chains below were found in one sample sequenced in a study of graft-versus-host responses after intestinal transplantation (dated by TCRdb to the early 2020s). Library generation was performed with the immunoSEQ multiplex PCR assay. Imported from immuneACCESS, the table was reduced by TCRdb to in-frame sequences with V and J called. These copies leave out some clones; in studies compared against another copy, an unresolved V gene accounts for under half, and the cause of the remainder is not known. The table for this sample lists 70,000 to 100,000 clones; about 88% of them were counted only once. Around 0.35% of the sample lies in the top ten. The antigens of these receptors remain unknown. The time point label, read with the paper, signifies: cells obtained before transplantation from donor or recipient. Sequencing used unstimulated CD4+ T cells sorted from spleen or lymph node cells, obtained before intestinal transplant. These receptors all come from a human donor who received an intestinal transplant.

This clone was counted once. The chain couples TRBV30 to TRBJ1-4, with no clear D. CDR1 and CDR2 (germline): GTSNPN, SVGIG (reference sequence). The length of the CDR3 is 12 residues. V dropped 5 bases and J dropped 7 bases, with 11 bases sitting between them. The CDR3 sequence is CAWSIVGEKLFF. The CDR3 DNA reads TGTGCCTGGTCGATAGTCGGTGAAAAACTGTTTTTT.

The J gene is TRBJ2-1, the V gene TRBV28; the D is unclear. The CDR3 is 15 residues long. The germline V gene has CDR1 MDHEN and CDR2 SYDVKM. Between the trimmed V and J ends, which lost 7 bases and 2 bases, there was a span of 15 bases. The CDR3 sequence: CASTNFRTPYNEQFF. The CDR3 DNA reads TGTGCCAGCACCAACTTCCGTACCCCCTACAATGAGCAGTTCTTC. The whole variable domain, filled in from reference TRBV28 and TRBJ2-1, reads DVKVTQSSRYLVKRTGEKVFLECVQDMDHENMFWYRQDPGLGLRLIYFSYDVKMKEKGDIPEGYSVSREKKERFSLILESASTNQTSMYLCASTNFRTPYNEQFFGPGTRLTVL.

This clone was seen a few times. CDR3 region: CASSESPRNTIYF. CDR3 bases: TGTGCCAGCAGTGAAAGCCCGAGAAACACCATATATTTT. This rearrangement joins TRBV6-1 to TRBJ1-3; no clear D. This CDR3 is 13 amino acids long. The V gene's germline CDR1 is MNHNS and CDR2 SASEGT. Trimming took 2 bases from V and 5 from J, leaving 7 bases between them.

The chain carries TRBV19 and TRBJ2-3; D unclear. The V end was cut by 9 bases, the J end by 2 bases, with 6 bases between. Per germline, CDR1 LNHDA and CDR2 SQIVND (reference sequence). CDR3 length equals 11 residues. CDR3 region: CASKNTDTQYF. CDR3 nucleotide sequence: TGTGCCAGCAAAAACACAGATACGCAGTATTTT.

The genes are TRBV4-2 and TRBJ2-6; maybe TRBD2 (6 bases). Per germline, CDR1 LGHNA and CDR2 YNFKEQ. This CDR3 region has 16 residues. The V gene lost 4 bases and the J gene lost 3 bases, with 13 bases spanning the gap. The CDR3 region has the DNA TGTGCCAGCAGCCCCAGACTAGTGGGTGGGGCCAACGTCCTGACTTTC. Residues: CASSPRLVGGANVLTF.

The genes are TRBV25-1 and TRBJ2-1; D perhaps matches TRBD2 (5 bases). V was cut by 4 bases and J by 9 bases, with 16 bases left in between. In germline, CDR1 is MGHDK, CDR2 SYGVNS. The CDR3 covers 14 residues. CDR3 sequence reads: CASSVTLIEGEQFF. CDR3 nucleotides: TGTGCCAGCAGTGTTACCCTAATCGAGGGTGAGCAGTTCTTC.

In DNA, the CDR3 is TGTGCCAGCAGTTTATCCGGGACAGGCCTCACCATATATTTT. Protein: CASSLSGTGLTIYF. The rearrangement uses TRBV28 and TRBJ1-3; 8 nucleotides agree with TRBD1. The CDR3 loop spans 14 amino acids. After removal of 1 base from V and 9 bases from J, the junction contained 5 bases not matched to a gene. CDR1 and CDR2 from the germline V gene are MDHEN and SYDVKM.

This chain uses TRBV28 with TRBJ1-1; TRBD1 might be the D (6 bases). Trimming took 5 bases from V and 9 from J, leaving 13 bases between them. The germline V gene has CDR1 MDHEN and CDR2 SYDVKM. The CDR3 extends over 12 amino acids. The chain's CDR3 is CASSNRVRQAFF. The CDR3 nucleotides are TGTGCCAGCAGTAACAGGGTCAGGCAAGCTTTCTTT.